This T cell receptor beta chain was observed in a study of T cell responses to AZD1222 COVID-19 vaccine. Study-wide background: Pooling was applied to second doses at about 4 or about 12 weeks. The study, taken as a whole, reports: The study identified only five to seven AZD1222 recipients as seropositive at baseline. Mapped onto spike, vaccine-associated CD4 TCRs spanned it and were dominant at 160-218 and 743-854. Nearly half of spike-specific TCRs reportedly go after variant regions that carry no mutations.

Trimming removed 3 bases at V and 0 bases at J, with 8 bases between. Germline V gene lookup returns CDR1 SGHDN and CDR2 FVKESK. The CDR3 length is 15 residues. Produced via immunoSEQ multiplex PCR; TCRdb's table is partial and in-frame only. Of tens of thousands of clones in the sample, 90% to 95% were seen once. On this clone: Its matching antigen is unknown.

Sequencing was performed on peripheral blood, taken on day 0 of AZD1222 vaccination. The sequence was collected from an adult in good health. V and J are TRBV14 and TRBJ1-4; D call uncertain. As DNA, the CDR3 is TGTGCCAGCAGCCAGGAAGCTGCAACTAATGAAAAACTGTTTTTT. It encodes CASSQEAATNEKLFF.